The 7 T cell receptor beta chains below were found in one sample sequenced in a study of blood T cell repertoires in COVID-19. TCRdb keeps only in-frame clones here, not all; method: immunoSEQ multiplex PCR. The table includes over 350,000 clones, roughly nine tenths detected once. Sequencing used PBMCs or T cells enriched from blood (not recorded which). The receptor set was obtained from a woman under 30 with acute COVID-19.

The chain recombines TRBV7-9 with TRBJ2-1; TRBD2 is a possible D gene (5 bases). The germline V gene has CDR1 SEHNR and CDR2 FQNEAQ (reference sequence). This CDR3 has 15 residues. V was clipped by 5 bases and J by 4 bases, with 15 bases between them. The CDR3 here is CASSLSGPPYNEQFF. The CDR3 nucleotides read TGTGCCAGCAGCCTCAGCGGTCCCCCTTACAATGAGCAGTTCTTC.

V and J are TRBV6-2 or TRBV6-3 and TRBJ1-5, with 9 bases lining up with TRBD1. The CDR3 runs to 17 residues. V gave up 6 bases and J gave up 7 bases; unmatched junction bases: 16. CDR1 MNHEY and CDR2 SVGEGT come from the germline V gene. CDR3 amino acids: CASSPTTGTGTIQPQHF. CDR3 DNA sequence: TGTGCCAGCAGCCCCACCACCGGGACAGGGACTATACAGCCCCAGCATTTT.

The chain uses TRBV11-2 and TRBJ2-1, with TRBD1 matching over 8 bases. V lost 0 bases to trimming and J lost 7 bases; unmatched junction nucleotides: 2. This CDR3 contains 14 residues. Germline CDR1 is SGHAT and CDR2 is FQNNGV. For the CDR3, the DNA is TGTGCCAGCAGCTTAGAAAGACAGGGGAATGAGCAGTTCTTC. Translating gives CASSLERQGNEQFF.

This rearrangement joins TRBV30 to TRBJ1-2, with 11 bases identical to TRBD1. The CDR3 runs to 16 residues. CDR1 and CDR2 (germline): GTSNPN, SVGIG (reference sequence). V was clipped by 1 base and J by 4 bases; unmatched bases: 8. The CDR3 DNA reads TGTGCCTGGAGTGCCCGAGGGACAGGGGGATCCTATGGCTACACCTTC. Residues: CAWSARGTGGSYGYTF.

This rearrangement joins TRBV12-3 or TRBV12-4 to TRBJ2-5; D is perhaps TRBD1 (5 bases). CDR3 size: 12 residues. Between the trimmed V and J ends, which lost 5 bases and 5 bases, there was a span of 9 bases. This CDR3 is CASSRQTETQYF. The CDR3 coding sequence is TGTGCCAGCAGTCGACAGACCGAGACCCAGTACTTC.

This clone was seen only once. This chain joins TRBV7-9 and TRBJ1-4; possible D gene TRBD1, 6 bases. Per germline, CDR1 SEHNR and CDR2 FQNEAQ (reference sequence). This CDR3 is built from 15 residues. V dropped 1 base and J dropped 0 bases, with 6 bases sitting between them. The CDR3 spells CASSLGTATNEKLFF. DNA of the CDR3: TGTGCCAGCAGCTTAGGGACAGCAACTAATGAAAAACTGTTTTTT. Complete variable domain (other parts from reference TRBV7-9 and TRBJ1-4): DTGVSQNPRHKITKRGQNVTFRCDPISEHNRLYWYRQTLGQGPEFLTYFQNEAQLEKSRLLSDRFSAERPKGSFSTLEIQRTEQGDSAMYLCASSLGTATNEKLFFGSGTQLSVL.

V is TRBV29-1 and J is TRBJ2-3; D gene unclear. Germline-derived CDR1 and CDR2 are SQVTM and ANQGSEA. CDR3 size: 12 residues. Trimming stripped 4 bases from V and 0 bases from J, with 5 bases between. CDR3 protein: CSVVGSTDTQYF. The DNA for the CDR3 is TGCAGCGTTGTCGGGAGCACAGATACGCAGTATTTT.